This T cell receptor beta chain was identified in a study of cytomegalovirus exposure and HLA in healthy donors. Study-level background: A preliminary data release comprised about 85 million unique TCRs obtained from HLA-typed donors.

The PCR ran on 60 Vbeta and 13 Jbeta primers. Generated by immunoSEQ multiplex PCR, the TCRdb table keeps only in-frame clones and is missing some. The sample lists roughly 71,000 clones, 62% occurring once. The V and J ends lost 3 bases and 5 bases respectively, with 14 bases between them. This CDR3 contains 14 residues. The germline V gene encodes CDR1 SGHRS and CDR2 YFSETQ. The J gene is TRBJ1-1, the V gene TRBV5-1; possible D gene TRBD1, 5 bases. The sequencing input was PBMCs. This clonotype was sampled from a man aged 30 to 39 in good health and CMV-seronegative. The CDR3 protein is CASSWGTGGTEAFF. The CDR3 nucleotides read TGCGCCAGCAGCTGGGGGACGGGGGGAACTGAAGCTTTCTTT.